This T cell receptor beta chain was obtained from a study of Graves' ophthalmopathy and Graves' hyperthyroidism. The CDR3 length is 14 residues. From germline, CDR1 is MDHEN and CDR2 SYDVKM. V was pared by 3 bases and J by 1 base, with 9 bases between. Researchers took RNA transcripts and amplified TCR beta CDR3 regions from them. In the first round, RT-PCR was carried out with HTBI primers, and a multiplex PCR formed the second round. TCRdb re-called the multiplex PCR reads with MiXCR, one entry per CDR3 protein. The profile shows around 470,000 distinct CDR3 sequences, approximately 14% of them singletons.

The source material was blood. This receptor was identified in a woman aged 30 to 39 with Graves' ophthalmopathy. The gene calls are TRBV28 and TRBJ1-2, with D tentatively TRBD1 (5 bases). The chain's CDR3 is CASSLGVINYGYTF. For the CDR3, the DNA is TGTGCCAGCAGTTTGGGGGTTATTAACTATGGCTACACCTTC.